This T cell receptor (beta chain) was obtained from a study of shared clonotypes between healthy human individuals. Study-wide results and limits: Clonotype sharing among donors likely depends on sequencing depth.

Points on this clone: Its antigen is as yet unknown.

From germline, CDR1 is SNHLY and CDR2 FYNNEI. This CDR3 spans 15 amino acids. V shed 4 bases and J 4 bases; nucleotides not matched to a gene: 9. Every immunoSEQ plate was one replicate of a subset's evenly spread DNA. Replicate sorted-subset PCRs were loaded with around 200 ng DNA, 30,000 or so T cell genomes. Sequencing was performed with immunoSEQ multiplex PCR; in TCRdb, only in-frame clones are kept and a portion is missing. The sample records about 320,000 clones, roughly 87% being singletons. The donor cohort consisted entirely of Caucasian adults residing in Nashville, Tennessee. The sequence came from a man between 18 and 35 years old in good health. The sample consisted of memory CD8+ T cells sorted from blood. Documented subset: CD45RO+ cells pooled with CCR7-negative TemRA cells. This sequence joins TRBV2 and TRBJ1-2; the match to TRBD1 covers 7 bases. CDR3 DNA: TGTGCCAGCAGTGGATACAGGGGCGTAGCCTATGGCTACACCTTC. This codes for CASSGYRGVAYGYTF.